The 23 T cell receptor beta chains given below trace back to one sample, sequenced in a study of CD8+ T cells in alopecia areata. Once RNA had been extracted, it was reverse transcribed into cDNA to act as the sequencing template. TCRdb's table, derived via immunoSEQ multiplex PCR, lists solely in-frame clones and lacks some. The repertoire holds 150,000 to 200,000 clones, with roughly 66% as singletons. The input for sequencing was CD8+ T cells sorted from blood, taken at week 0. The receptor set was obtained from a human donor with alopecia areata.

The chain uses TRBV6-5 and TRBJ2-7, with D unclear. V was pared by 4 bases and J by 4 bases, with 14 bases between. Per the germline V gene, CDR1 is MNHEY and CDR2 is SVGAGI. The CDR3 has 14 amino acids. As DNA, the CDR3 is TGTGCCAGCAGTTCCGAACCTGTGGGTTACGAGCAGTACTTC. Encoded protein: CASSSEPVGYEQYF.

The chain combines TRBV18 with TRBJ2-5; D is perhaps TRBD1 (6 bases). This CDR3 comprises 14 residues. With 0 bases removed from V and 5 bases from J, the gap between germline ends came to 10 bases. Germline V gene lookup returns CDR1 KGHSH and CDR2 LQKENI. The CDR3 nucleotides read TGTGCCAGCTCACCACCGGGCCAGGGGGAGACCCAGTACTTC. Its protein product is CASSPPGQGETQYF.

V and J are TRBV9 and TRBJ2-7, with 12 bases that match TRBD2. Germline V lookup: CDR1 SGDLS, CDR2 YYNGEE. V lost 4 bases, J lost 4 bases, and 6 bases stayed unmatched. The CDR3 runs 15 residues. This chain's CDR3 is CASSPTTSGGYEQYF. The CDR3 DNA reads as TGTGCCAGCAGCCCCACGACTAGCGGGGGTTACGAGCAGTACTTC. Together with reference TRBV9 and TRBJ2-7, the CDR3 gives the full variable domain: DSGVTQTPKHLITATGQRVTLRCSPRSGDLSVYWYQQSLDQGLQFLIQYYNGEERAKGNILERFSAQQFPDLHSELNLSSLELGDSALYFCASSPTTSGGYEQYFGPGTRLTVT.

This chain connects TRBV29-1 to TRBJ2-3; 8 positions agree with TRBD1. CDR3 length equals 15 residues. V was clipped by 3 bases and J by 2 bases; unmatched bases: 7. Germline V gene data show CDR1 as SQVTM and CDR2 as ANQGSEA. The CDR3 is CSVDFRTGHTDTQYF. The CDR3 DNA is TGCAGCGTTGACTTTCGGACAGGGCACACAGATACGCAGTATTTT.

This clone has a single count. The chain uses TRBV5-1 and TRBJ2-2; possibly TRBD1 or TRBD2 for D (5 bases each). V shed 4 bases and J shed 5 bases, with 12 bases lying between them. The CDR3 loop spans 14 amino acids. The germline gives CDR1 SGHRS, CDR2 YFSETQ. CDR3 DNA: TGCGCCAGCAGCCCTCGAGGGGTGACCGGGGAGCTGTTTTTT. Translated, it gives CASSPRGVTGELFF.

J is TRBJ2-5 and V is TRBV25-1; TRBD2 agrees at 8 bases. In germline, CDR1 is MGHDK, CDR2 SYGVNS. V lost 8 bases, J lost 4 bases, and 6 bases stayed unmatched. This CDR3 region has 13 residues. CDR3 sequence (DNA): TGTGCCAGCGCCGGGGGGGATAGAGAGACCCAGTACTTC. It codes for CASAGGDRETQYF.

The chain combines TRBV7-9 with TRBJ2-7, with 8 bases that match TRBD1. The V segment lost 1 base and the J segment 0 bases; nucleotides outside the gene matches: 11. The CDR3 is made up of 18 amino acids. Germline V gene sequence: CDR1 SEHNR, CDR2 FQNEAQ (reference sequence). The CDR3 DNA reads TGTGCCAGCAGCTTAGGTCGAGGTGTCAGGGGGCACTCCTACGAGCAGTACTTC. This sequence encodes CASSLGRGVRGHSYEQYF.

V usage is TRBV5-1 and J usage is TRBJ2-2; possibly TRBD2 for D (5 bases). In germline, CDR1 is SGHRS, CDR2 YFSETQ. The CDR3 runs to 14 residues. The germline V and J ends were trimmed by 4 bases and 1 base, with 8 bases remaining between them. CDR3 amino acids: CASSGEWNTGELFF. The CDR3 DNA reads as TGCGCCAGCAGCGGGGAGTGGAACACCGGGGAGCTGTTTTTT. The complete variable domain, with remaining parts taken from reference TRBV5-1 and TRBJ2-2, reads KAGVTQTPRYLIKTRGQQVTLSCSPISGHRSVSWYQQTPGQGLQFLFEYFSETQRNKGNFPGRFSGRQFSNSRSEMNVSTLELGDSALYLCASSGEWNTGELFFGEGSRLTVL.

This clone was seen more than once but under ten times. V usage is TRBV13 and J usage is TRBJ1-5; possible D gene TRBD1, 6 bases. The germline V and J ends were trimmed by 5 bases and 7 bases, with 18 bases remaining between them. CDR1 and CDR2 (germline): PRHDT, FYEKMQ (reference sequence). The CDR3 sequence is 15 residues long. The CDR3 loop is CASSHGGGAGQPQHF. In DNA form, the CDR3 reads TGTGCCAGCAGCCACGGCGGGGGGGCCGGACAGCCCCAGCATTTT.

The J gene is TRBJ2-7, the V gene TRBV13; weak D call: TRBD2 (5 bases). The CDR3 extends over 12 amino acids. CDR1 PRHDT and CDR2 FYEKMQ come from the germline V gene (reference sequence). Trimming left V 5 bases short and J 5 bases short, with 10 bases between. The CDR3 DNA reads TGTGCCAGCAGCATAAGCGGCCACGAGCAGTACTTC. As protein: CASSISGHEQYF.

The chain joins TRBV4-1 to TRBJ2-2, with 7 nucleotides matching TRBD2. There are 17 residues in the CDR3. J was trimmed by 1 base and V by 0 bases; bases with no gene match: 5. CDR1 and CDR2 (germline): MGHRA, YSYEKL. The CDR3 is CASSQEPRGVNTGELFF. The CDR3 coding sequence is TGCGCCAGCAGCCAAGAGCCCCGGGGGGTGAACACCGGGGAGCTGTTTTTT.

V is TRBV9 and J is TRBJ2-7, with 7 bases aligning to TRBD1. The CDR3 has 14 amino acids. V shed 0 bases, J shed 2 bases, and the junction held 2 bases outside the gene matches. Per germline, CDR1 SGDLS and CDR2 YYNGEE. The CDR3 region has the DNA TGTGCCAGCAGCGTAGGGGACAGCACCTACGAGCAGTACTTC. Its protein is CASSVGDSTYEQYF. The variable domain in full, with the rest retrieved from reference TRBV9 and TRBJ2-7, is DSGVTQTPKHLITATGQRVTLRCSPRSGDLSVYWYQQSLDQGLQFLIQYYNGEERAKGNILERFSAQQFPDLHSELNLSSLELGDSALYFCASSVGDSTYEQYFGPGTRLTVT.

The chain carries TRBV2 and TRBJ2-5; the D is unclear. This CDR3 comprises 12 residues. V was pared by 8 bases and J by 5 bases, with 12 bases between. Germline loops: CDR1 SNHLY, CDR2 FYNNEI. CDR3 DNA sequence: TGTGCCAGCCAGGACCGGCGGGAGACCCAGTACTTC. It codes for CASQDRRETQYF.

This rearrangement joins TRBV29-1 to TRBJ2-1, with 9 nucleotides matching TRBD2. The germline gives CDR1 SQVTM, CDR2 ANQGSEA. The V segment lost 6 bases and the J segment 4 bases; nucleotides outside the gene matches: 4. The CDR3 has 13 residues. CDR3 DNA: TGCAGCGTCCACAGCGGGGGGTACAATGAGCAGTTCTTC. This translates into CSVHSGGYNEQFF.

The V and J genes are TRBV30 and TRBJ1-3; D ambiguous. This CDR3 region has 10 residues. The V end was cut by 2 bases, the J end by 6 bases, with 2 bases between. Germline V lookup: CDR1 GTSNPN, CDR2 SVGIG (reference sequence). CDR3: CAWSQNTIYF. The CDR3 DNA sequence: TGTGCCTGGAGTCAAAACACCATATATTTT. Drawing the rest from reference TRBV30 and TRBJ1-3, the complete variable domain is SQTIHQWPATLVQPVGSPLSLECTVEGTSNPNLYWYRQAAGRGLQLLFYSVGIGQISSEVPQNLSASRPQDRQFILSSKKLLLSDSGFYLCAWSQNTIYFGEGSWLTVV.

This chain connects TRBV19 to TRBJ1-1; 8 nucleotides match TRBD1. This CDR3 is built from 15 residues. The V segment lost 7 bases and the J segment 1 base; nucleotides outside the gene matches: 8. Germline V gene sequence: CDR1 LNHDA, CDR2 SQIVND (reference sequence). The CDR3 DNA reads as TGTGCCAGTACCTTGGGGACAGGTGGGAACACTGAAGCTTTCTTT. It is translated as CASTLGTGGNTEAFF. The full variable domain, rest sourced from reference TRBV19 and TRBJ1-1, is DGGITQSPKYLFRKEGQNVTLSCEQNLNHDAMYWYRQDPGQGLRLIYYSQIVNDFQKGDIAEGYSVSREKKESFPLTVTSAQKNPTAFYLCASTLGTGGNTEAFFGQGTRLTVV.

This clone was observed a single time. The V gene is TRBV25-1, the J gene TRBJ1-2, with 7 bases that match TRBD1. The J segment lost 5 bases and the V segment lost 6 bases, leaving 6 bases of the junction unmatched. Germline V gene data show CDR1 as MGHDK and CDR2 as SYGVNS. The CDR3 loop spans 13 amino acids. As DNA, the CDR3 is TGTGCCAGCAGACAGGGGAGAGGATATGGCTACACCTTC. It yields the protein CASRQGRGYGYTF.

The CDR3 region has the DNA TGTGCCAGCAGCGAAAGCGGTTCCTCCTACAATGAGCAGTTCTTC. Its translation is CASSESGSSYNEQFF. The V and J genes are TRBV2 and TRBJ2-1; D possibly corresponds to TRBD2 (5 bases). The CDR3 length is 15 residues. The V gene lost 6 bases and the J gene lost 0 bases, with 12 bases spanning the gap. Germline V gene lookup returns CDR1 SNHLY and CDR2 FYNNEI. Supplemented by reference TRBV2 and TRBJ2-1, the full variable domain reads EPEVTQTPSHQVTQMGQEVILRCVPISNHLYFYWYRQILGQKVEFLVSFYNNEISEKSEIFDDQFSVERPDGSNFTLKIRSTKLEDSAMYFCASSESGSSYNEQFFGPGTRLTVL.

The V gene is TRBV19, the J gene TRBJ1-2; tentatively, D is TRBD1 (5 bases). The germline V gene has CDR1 LNHDA and CDR2 SQIVND (reference sequence). The CDR3 runs 13 residues. V lost 3 bases and J 13 bases, leaving 18 bases between the germline ends. The CDR3 sequence: CASSMGGVSWLTF. The CDR3 DNA reads as TGTGCCAGTAGTATGGGGGGAGTCTCATGGCTCACCTTC.

This chain connects TRBV9 to TRBJ2-3; D not resolved. CDR3 size: 12 residues. Germline loops: CDR1 SGDLS, CDR2 YYNGEE. Trimming took off 0 bases at V and 10 bases at J, with 9 bases between the two ends. The DNA of the CDR3 is TGTGCCAGCAGCGTAGGCGGAGACTCGCAGTATTTT. This sequence encodes CASSVGGDSQYF.

This chain connects TRBV4-1 to TRBJ1-1, with a tentative D call TRBD1 (5 bases). Germline CDR1 reads MGHRA; CDR2 reads YSYEKL. There are 18 residues in the CDR3. Trimming shortened V by 1 base and J by 1 base, and 19 bases separated the two germline ends. DNA for the CDR3: TGCGCCAGCAGCCAAGGGTTTGCCAGGGTGGGGGAGAACACTGAAGCTTTCTTT. Translated, it gives CASSQGFARVGENTEAFF.

This clone came up a few times. V is TRBV11-3 and J is TRBJ1-3, with D unresolved. Trimming removed 5 bases at V and 0 bases at J, with 8 bases between. The germline CDR1 and CDR2 sequences are SGHNT and YENEEA. This CDR3 is 14 amino acids long. The CDR3, as DNA: TGTGCCAGCAGCGAATGGGCCTCTGGAAACACCATATATTTT. Protein product: CASSEWASGNTIYF.

This chain links TRBV20-1 with TRBJ1-2; unclear D gene. The germline gives CDR1 DFQATT, CDR2 SNEGSKA (reference sequence). The V gene lost 6 bases and the J gene lost 3 bases, with 5 bases spanning the gap. The length of the CDR3 is 10 residues. CDR3 nucleotide sequence: TGCAGTGCCCCAGACTATGGCTACACCTTC. Translation: CSAPDYGYTF.